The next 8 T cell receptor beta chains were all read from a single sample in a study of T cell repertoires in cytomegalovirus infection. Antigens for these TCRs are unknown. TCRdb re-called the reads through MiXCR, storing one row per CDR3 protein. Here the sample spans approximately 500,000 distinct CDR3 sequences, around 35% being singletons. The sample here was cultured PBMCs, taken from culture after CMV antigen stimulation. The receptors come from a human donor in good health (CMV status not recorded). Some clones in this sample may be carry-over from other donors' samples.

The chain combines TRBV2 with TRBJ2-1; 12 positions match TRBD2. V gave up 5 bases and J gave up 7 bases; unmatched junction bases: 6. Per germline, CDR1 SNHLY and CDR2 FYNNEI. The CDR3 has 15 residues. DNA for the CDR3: TGTGCCAGCAGTCCCGGGACTAGCGGGTGGAATGAGCAGTTCTTC. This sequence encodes CASSPGTSGWNEQFF. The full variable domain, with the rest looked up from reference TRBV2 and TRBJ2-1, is EPEVTQTPSHQVTQMGQEVILRCVPISNHLYFYWYRQILGQKVEFLVSFYNNEISEKSEIFDDQFSVERPDGSNFTLKIRSTKLEDSAMYFCASSPGTSGWNEQFFGPGTRLTVL.

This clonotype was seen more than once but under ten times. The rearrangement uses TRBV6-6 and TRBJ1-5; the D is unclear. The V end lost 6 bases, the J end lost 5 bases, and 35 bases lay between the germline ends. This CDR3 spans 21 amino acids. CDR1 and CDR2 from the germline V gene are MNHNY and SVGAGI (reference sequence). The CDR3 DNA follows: TGTGCCAGCAGCTCGTTCCAATTTCCTCCAACCGGGTCGACTTGGTATCAGCCCCAGCATTTT. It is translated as CASSSFQFPPTGSTWYQPQHF.

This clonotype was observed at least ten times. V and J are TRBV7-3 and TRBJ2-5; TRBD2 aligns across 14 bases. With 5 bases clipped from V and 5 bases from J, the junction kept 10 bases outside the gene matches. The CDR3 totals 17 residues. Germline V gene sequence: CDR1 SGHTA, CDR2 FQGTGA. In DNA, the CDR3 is TGTGCCAGCAGCCCAGGGACTAGCGGGAGTTCTAGGGAGACCCAGTACTTC. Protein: CASSPGTSGSSRETQYF.

Here the CDR3 DNA reads TGTGCCAGCGTAATAGGAGGAGGCTATGGCTACACCTTC. Its translation: CASVIGGGYGYTF. The gene calls are TRBV6-1 and TRBJ1-2; D is undetermined. V was cut by 8 bases and J by 4 bases, with 14 bases left in between. The germline gives CDR1 MNHNS, CDR2 SASEGT. The CDR3 sequence is 13 residues long.

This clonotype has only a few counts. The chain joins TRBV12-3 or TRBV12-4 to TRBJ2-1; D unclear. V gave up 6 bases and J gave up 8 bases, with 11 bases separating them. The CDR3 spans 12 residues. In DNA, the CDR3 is TGTGCCAGCAGCCCTATGGGCGATGAGCAGTTCTTC. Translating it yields CASSPMGDEQFF.

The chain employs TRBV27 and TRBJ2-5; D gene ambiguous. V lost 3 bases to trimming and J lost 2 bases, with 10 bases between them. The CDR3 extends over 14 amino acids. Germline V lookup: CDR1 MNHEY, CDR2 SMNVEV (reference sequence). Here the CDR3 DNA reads TGTGCCAGCAGTTTTCTTGCGGAACAAGAGACCCAGTACTTC. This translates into CASSFLAEQETQYF.

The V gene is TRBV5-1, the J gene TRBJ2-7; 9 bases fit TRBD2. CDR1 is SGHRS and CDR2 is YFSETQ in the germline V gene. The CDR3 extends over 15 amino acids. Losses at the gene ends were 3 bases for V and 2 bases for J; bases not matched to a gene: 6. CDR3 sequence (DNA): TGCGCCAGCAGCTCAACTAGCGGGCACGCCTACGAGCAGTACTTC. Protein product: CASSSTSGHAYEQYF.

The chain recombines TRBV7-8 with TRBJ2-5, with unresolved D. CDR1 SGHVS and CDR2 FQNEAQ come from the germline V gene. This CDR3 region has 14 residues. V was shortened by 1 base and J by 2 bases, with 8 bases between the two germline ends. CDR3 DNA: TGTGCCAGCAGCTTAGTAGTGACTCAAGAGACCCAGTACTTC. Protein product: CASSLVVTQETQYF.